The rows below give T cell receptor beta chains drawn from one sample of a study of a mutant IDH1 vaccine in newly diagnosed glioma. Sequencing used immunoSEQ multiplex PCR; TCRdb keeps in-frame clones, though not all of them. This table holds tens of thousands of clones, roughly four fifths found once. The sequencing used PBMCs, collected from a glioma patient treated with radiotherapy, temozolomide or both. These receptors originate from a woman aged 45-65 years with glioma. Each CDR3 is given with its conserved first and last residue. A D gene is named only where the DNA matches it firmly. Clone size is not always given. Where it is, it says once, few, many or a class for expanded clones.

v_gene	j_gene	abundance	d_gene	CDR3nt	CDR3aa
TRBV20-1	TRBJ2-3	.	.	TGCAGTGCTAGAGGAAGAGATACGCAGTATTTT	CSARGRDTQYF
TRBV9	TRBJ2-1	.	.	TGTGCCAGCAGCGTAGGACTAGTGGGAGGCAATGAGCAGTTCTTC	CASSVGLVGGNEQFF
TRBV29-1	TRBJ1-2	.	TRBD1	TGCAGCGTTGCACGGGACAGGGGGGCCTATGGCTACACCTTC	CSVARDRGAYGYTF
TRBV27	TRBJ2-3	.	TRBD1	TGTGCCAGCAGTTTAAAGGGCAGGGGGACAGATACGCAGTATTTT	CASSLKGRGTDTQYF
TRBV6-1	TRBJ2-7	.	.	TGTGCCAGCAGTGAATTCGTGGTAGAAGAGCAGTACTTC	CASSEFVVEEQYF
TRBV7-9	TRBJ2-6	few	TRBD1	TGTGCCAGCAGCGCGTCCCCAGGGGGATCTGGGGCCAACGTCCTGACTTTC	CASSASPGGSGANVLTF
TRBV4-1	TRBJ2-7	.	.	TGCGCCAGCAGCCAAGGCGGGGCTAACTCCTACGAGCAGTACTTC	CASSQGGANSYEQYF
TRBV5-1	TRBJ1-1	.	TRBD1	TGCGCCAGCAGTCCGACACCGAAGAGGACAGGGGGGATGTCTACTGAAGCTTTCTTT	CASSPTPKRTGGMSTEAFF
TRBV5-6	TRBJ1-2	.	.	TGTGCCAGCAGCTTAGGAGGGCGGTATGGCTACACCTTC	CASSLGGRYGYTF
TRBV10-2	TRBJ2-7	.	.	TGCGCCAGCAGTGAGTCGAAACAGGGCTACGAGCAGTACTTC	CASSESKQGYEQYF
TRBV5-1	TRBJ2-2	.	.	TGCGCCAGCAGCTTGGCAACAGGGCGGACCGGGGAGCTGTTTTTT	CASSLATGRTGELFF
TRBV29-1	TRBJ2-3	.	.	TGCAGCGTTTACGGTCGGCTGGCAGATACGCAGTATTTT	CSVYGRLADTQYF
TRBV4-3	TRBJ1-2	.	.	TGCGCCAGCAGCCAAGTTGTCGGCCAAGCAGCTAACTATGGCTACACCTTC	CASSQVVGQAANYGYTF
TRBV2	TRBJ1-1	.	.	TGTGCCAGCAGTGAAGACGTGGACACTGAAGCTTTCTTT	CASSEDVDTEAFF
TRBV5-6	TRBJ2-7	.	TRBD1	TGTGCCAGCAGCTTAAGGGGGACAGGGGTTTCCGAGCAGTACTTC	CASSLRGTGVSEQYF
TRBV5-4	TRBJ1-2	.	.	TGTGCCAGCACGCCAGGAAAGACCTATGGCTACACCTTC	CASTPGKTYGYTF
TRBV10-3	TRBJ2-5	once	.	TGTGCCTCCCGAGGGGAGACCCAGTACTTC	CASRGETQYF
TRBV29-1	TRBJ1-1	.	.	TGCAGCGTTCCGGGCGCGGACAGAATGAACACTGAAGCTTTCTTT	CSVPGADRMNTEAFF
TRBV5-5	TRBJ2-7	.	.	TGTGCCAGCAGCTTCCAGGGCTCCTACGAGCAGTACTTC	CASSFQGSYEQYF
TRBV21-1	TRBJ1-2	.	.	TGTGCCAGCAGCGACAAAAGGTGGACTACACAGAAAGCGAACTATGGCTACACCTTC	CASSDKRWTTQKANYGYTF
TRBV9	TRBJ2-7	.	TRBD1	TGTGCCAGCAGCCCATGGGACAGGGCCGACGAGCAGTACTTC	CASSPWDRADEQYF
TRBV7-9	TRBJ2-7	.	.	TGTGCCAGCAGCCAACCCAGGAGCTCCTACGAGCAGTACTTC	CASSQPRSSYEQYF
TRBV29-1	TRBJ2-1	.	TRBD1	TGCAGCGTTCGCTACAGGGGCTACCACAATGAGCAGTTCTTC	CSVRYRGYHNEQFF
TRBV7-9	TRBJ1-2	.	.	TGTGCCAGCAGCTCTTCTTCGTCGCCCTATGGCTACACCTTC	CASSSSSSPYGYTF
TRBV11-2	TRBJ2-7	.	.	TGTGCCAGCAGCCCCGGAACCCTTGAAAAGTTTTTGACCTACGAGCAGTACTTC	CASSPGTLEKFLTYEQYF
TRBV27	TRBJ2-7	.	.	TGTGCCAGCAGTTTAGGGGGGACAATCGGCGAGCAGTACTTC	CASSLGGTIGEQYF
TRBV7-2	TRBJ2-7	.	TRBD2	TGTGCCAGCAGCTCCCTAGCGGGGCGATATTCCTACGAGCAGTACTTC	CASSSLAGRYSYEQYF
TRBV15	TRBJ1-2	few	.	TGTGCCACCTCCCAACCCGATTTCTATGGCTACACCTTC	CATSQPDFYGYTF
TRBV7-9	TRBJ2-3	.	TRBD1	TGTGCCAGCAGCCCCATGAAGACAGGGGGTGCAGATACGCAGTATTTT	CASSPMKTGGADTQYF
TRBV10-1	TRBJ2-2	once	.	TGCGCCAGCGGTAGTATAGGGATTGTAGGAAGCACCGGGGAGCTGTTTTTT	CASGSIGIVGSTGELFF
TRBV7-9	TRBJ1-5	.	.	TGTGCCAGCAGCTCCTCTGGGGGGGGTATGCAGCCCCAGCATTTT	CASSSSGGGMQPQHF
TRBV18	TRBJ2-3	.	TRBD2	TGTGCCAGCCTCGGATCTCTAGCGGGGAACACAGATACGCAGTATTTT	CASLGSLAGNTDTQYF
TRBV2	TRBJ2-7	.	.	TGTGCCAGCAGTGATATCCCGATCTCCTACGAGCAGTACTTC	CASSDIPISYEQYF
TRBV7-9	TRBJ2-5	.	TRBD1	TGTGCCAGCAGCTGGGACAGGGACCAAGAGACCCAGTACTTC	CASSWDRDQETQYF
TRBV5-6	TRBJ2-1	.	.	TGTGCCAGCAGCTTGGATGAGGGTGTGGTCTACAATGAGCAGTTCTTC	CASSLDEGVVYNEQFF